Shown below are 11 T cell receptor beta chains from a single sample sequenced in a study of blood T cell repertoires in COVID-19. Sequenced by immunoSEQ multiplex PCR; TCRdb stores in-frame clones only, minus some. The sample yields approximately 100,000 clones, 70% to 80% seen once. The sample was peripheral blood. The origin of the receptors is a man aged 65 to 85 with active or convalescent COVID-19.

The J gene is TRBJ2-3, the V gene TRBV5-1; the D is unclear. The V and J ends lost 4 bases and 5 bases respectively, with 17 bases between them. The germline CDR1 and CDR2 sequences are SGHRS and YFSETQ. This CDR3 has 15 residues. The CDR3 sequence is CASSAVEKSLDTQYF. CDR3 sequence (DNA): TGCGCCAGCAGCGCCGTGGAGAAGTCCTTAGATACGCAGTATTTT.

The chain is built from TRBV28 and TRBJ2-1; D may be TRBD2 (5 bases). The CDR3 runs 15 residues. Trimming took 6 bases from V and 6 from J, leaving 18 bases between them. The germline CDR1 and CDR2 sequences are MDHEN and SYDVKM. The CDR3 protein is CASSQLDYPSNEQFF. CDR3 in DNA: TGTGCCAGCAGCCAACTCGACTACCCGAGCAATGAGCAGTTCTTC.

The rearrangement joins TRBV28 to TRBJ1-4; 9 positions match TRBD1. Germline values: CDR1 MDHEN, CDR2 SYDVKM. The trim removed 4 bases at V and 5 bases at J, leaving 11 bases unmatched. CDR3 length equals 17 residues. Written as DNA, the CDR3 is TGTGCCAGCAGTTATACCCGGACAGGGGCGCGGAATGAAAAACTGTTTTTT. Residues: CASSYTRTGARNEKLFF.

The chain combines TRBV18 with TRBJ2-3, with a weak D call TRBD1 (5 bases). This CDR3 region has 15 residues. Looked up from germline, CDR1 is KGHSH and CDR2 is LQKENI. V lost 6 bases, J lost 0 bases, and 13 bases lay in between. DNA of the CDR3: TGTGCCAGCTCCCTTACCAGGGTTAGCACAGATACGCAGTATTTT. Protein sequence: CASSLTRVSTDTQYF.

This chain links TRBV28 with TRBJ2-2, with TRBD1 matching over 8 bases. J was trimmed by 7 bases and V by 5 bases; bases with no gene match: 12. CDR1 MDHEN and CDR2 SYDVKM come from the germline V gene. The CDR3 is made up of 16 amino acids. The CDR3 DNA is TGTGCCAGCAGTACCCCGGACAGGGTATTTGGCGGGGAGCTGTTTTTT. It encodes CASSTPDRVFGGELFF. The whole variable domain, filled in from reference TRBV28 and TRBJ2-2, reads DVKVTQSSRYLVKRTGEKVFLECVQDMDHENMFWYRQDPGLGLRLIYFSYDVKMKEKGDIPEGYSVSREKKERFSLILESASTNQTSMYLCASSTPDRVFGGELFFGEGSRLTVL.

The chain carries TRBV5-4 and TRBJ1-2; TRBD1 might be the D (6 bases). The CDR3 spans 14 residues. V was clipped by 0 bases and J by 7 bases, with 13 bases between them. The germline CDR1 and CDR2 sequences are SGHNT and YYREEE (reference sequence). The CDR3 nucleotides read TGTGCCAGCAGCTTGGCCGGGGGGCCCGTTGGCTACACCTTC. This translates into CASSLAGGPVGYTF.

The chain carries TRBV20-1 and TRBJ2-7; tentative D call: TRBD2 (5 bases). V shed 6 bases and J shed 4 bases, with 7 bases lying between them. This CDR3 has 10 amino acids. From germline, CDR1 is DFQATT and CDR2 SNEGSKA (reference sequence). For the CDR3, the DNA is TGCAGTGCGGAGGATTACGAGCAGTACTTC. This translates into CSAEDYEQYF.

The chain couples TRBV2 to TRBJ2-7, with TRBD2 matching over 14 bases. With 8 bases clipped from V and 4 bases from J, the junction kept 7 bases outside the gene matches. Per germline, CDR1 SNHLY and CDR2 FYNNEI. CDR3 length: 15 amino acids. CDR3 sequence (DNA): TGTGCCAGCCGGGCTGGGACTAGCGGGAGTTACGAGCAGTACTTC. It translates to CASRAGTSGSYEQYF.

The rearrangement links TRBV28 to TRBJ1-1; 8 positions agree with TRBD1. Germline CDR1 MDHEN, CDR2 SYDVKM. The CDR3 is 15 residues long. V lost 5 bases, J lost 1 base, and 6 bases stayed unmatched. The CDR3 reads CASSPGQGRNTEAFF. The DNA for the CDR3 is TGTGCCAGCAGTCCCGGACAGGGCCGGAACACTGAAGCTTTCTTT.

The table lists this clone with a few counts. CDR3 sequence: CASSRPGQLTEAFF. The CDR3 DNA reads as TGTGCCAGCAGTCGTCCGGGACAGCTCACTGAAGCTTTCTTT. The rearrangement uses TRBV6-5 and TRBJ1-1, with TRBD1 matching over 7 bases. The trim removed 5 bases at V and 4 bases at J, leaving 7 bases unmatched. The germline CDR1 and CDR2 sequences are MNHEY and SVGAGI. The CDR3 is 14 residues long.

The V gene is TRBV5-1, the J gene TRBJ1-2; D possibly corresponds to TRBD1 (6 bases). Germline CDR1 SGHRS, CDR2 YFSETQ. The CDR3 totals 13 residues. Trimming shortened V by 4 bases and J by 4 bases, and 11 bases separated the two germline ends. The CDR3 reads CASSLDSLYGYTF. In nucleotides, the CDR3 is TGCGCCAGCAGCCTGGACAGCCTCTATGGCTACACCTTC.